This passage covers 9 T cell receptor beta chains from one sample sequenced in a study of response to subunit inactivated influenza vaccine. From the RT-PCR reads, TCRdb called clonotypes with MiXCR, one entry per CDR3 protein. The sample lists approximately 500,000 distinct CDR3 sequences, under 15% occurring once. The sequenced sample was PBMCs from blood, obtained roughly 46 days after vaccination. The source of these receptors is a man in his forties or fifties who received an inactivated influenza vaccine.

The genes are TRBV20-1 and TRBJ2-7; 9 nucleotides line up with TRBD2. V shed 3 bases and J 4 bases; nucleotides not matched to a gene: 10. CDR1 and CDR2 from the germline V gene are DFQATT and SNEGSKA (reference sequence). The CDR3 is 15 amino acids. The CDR3 protein is CSASSGRGRGYEQYF. The CDR3 DNA is TGCAGTGCTAGTTCCGGCCGCGGGAGGGGTTACGAGCAGTACTTC.

The chain combines TRBV11-2 with TRBJ2-7, with D perhaps TRBD1 or TRBD2 (5 bases each). V gave up 2 bases and J gave up 4 bases, with 12 bases separating them. Germline-derived CDR1 and CDR2 are SGHAT and FQNNGV. This CDR3 has 14 residues. The DNA of the CDR3 is TGTGCCAGCAGCTTAACGAGGGGTCGGTACGAGCAGTACTTC. This encodes CASSLTRGRYEQYF.

This chain connects TRBV7-8 to TRBJ2-2; D uncertain. CDR1 is SGHVS and CDR2 is FQNEAQ in the germline V gene. V shed 1 base and J shed 3 bases, with 9 bases lying between them. This CDR3 spans 15 amino acids. CDR3 in DNA: TGTGCCAGCAGCTTAGATCTGAGCTACACCGGGGAGCTGTTTTTT. Protein product: CASSLDLSYTGELFF.

At least ten counts were recorded for this clonotype. The V call is TRBV9, the J call TRBJ2-5; D not resolved. The germline gives CDR1 SGDLS, CDR2 YYNGEE. V lost 2 bases and J lost 5, with 10 bases in between. The length of the CDR3 is 13 residues. The CDR3 sequence is CASSVREYETQYF. The CDR3 DNA sequence: TGTGCCAGCAGCGTCCGAGAATACGAGACCCAGTACTTC.

The chain employs TRBV6-2 or TRBV6-3 and TRBJ1-1, with D hard to call. Per germline, CDR1 MNHEY and CDR2 SVGEGT. Trimming removed 3 bases at V and 0 bases at J, with 8 bases between. The CDR3 is 14 residues long. The DNA of the CDR3 is TGTGCCAGCAGTTATATGGCCATGAACACTGAAGCTTTCTTT. It yields the protein CASSYMAMNTEAFF.

This chain uses TRBV9 with TRBJ2-3, with 8 bases fitting TRBD1. CDR3 length equals 15 residues. CDR1 SGDLS and CDR2 YYNGEE come from the germline V gene. J was trimmed by 2 bases and V by 2 bases; bases with no gene match: 4. The CDR3 DNA follows: TGTGCCAGCAGCGTCGACAGGGGAAACACAGATACGCAGTATTTT. Protein: CASSVDRGNTDTQYF.

The genes are TRBV3-1 and TRBJ2-7, with D perhaps TRBD1 (6 bases). CDR3 size: 14 residues. The V gene lost 8 bases and the J gene lost 3 bases, with 17 bases spanning the gap. The V gene's germline CDR1 is LGHDT and CDR2 YNNKEL (reference sequence). The CDR3 is CASGPETGGYEQYF. CDR3 coding DNA: TGTGCCAGCGGTCCCGAGACAGGAGGCTACGAGCAGTACTTC.

The V gene is TRBV27, the J gene TRBJ2-5; D not certain. The CDR3 loop spans 14 amino acids. Trimming took 5 bases from V and 5 from J, leaving 15 bases between them. From germline, CDR1 is MNHEY and CDR2 SMNVEV (reference sequence). This CDR3 reads CASSPQPSRETQYF. CDR3 coding DNA: TGTGCCAGCAGTCCCCAGCCAAGCAGGGAGACCCAGTACTTC.

The chain recombines TRBV6-1 with TRBJ2-2; 7 bases match TRBD2. There are 15 residues in the CDR3. Germline CDR1 and CDR2: MNHNS and SASEGT. V trimming: 8 bases; J trimming: 2 bases; junction bases outside the gene matches: 8. This CDR3 is CASGGAGVNTGELFF. The CDR3 region has the DNA TGTGCCAGCGGTGGTGCGGGAGTAAACACCGGGGAGCTGTTTTTT.